The rows below give T cell receptor gamma chains drawn from one sample of a study of Vδ1+ human thymocytes. TCRdb called clones anew from the multiplex PCR reads with CATT. The table lists some 22,000 gamma-chain clones, 12% to 15% of them singletons. Material for sequencing was Vdelta1+ gamma-delta thymocytes from the thymus. The source of these receptors is a child under two years old who had congenital heart surgery. The CDR3 runs from the conserved cysteine through the conserved F or W. Clone size, where shown, is once, few, many, or a class for clones that have expanded.

length: 13
V: TRGV4
J: TRGJ1/TRGJ2
size: -
DNA: TGTGCCACCTGGGATCGCCGCGTTAATGAGAAACTCTTT
CDR3: CATWDRRVNEKLF

length: 13
V: TRGV8
J: TRGJ1/TRGJ2
size: -
DNA: TGTGCCACCTGGGATAGGCTGGATTATAAGAAACTCTTT
CDR3: CATWDRLDYKKLF

length: 11
V: TRGV9
J: TRGJ1/TRGJ2
size: medium-sized
DNA: TGTGCCTTGTGGGAGCCCTTTAAGAAACTCTTT
CDR3: CALWEPFKKLF

length: 16
V: TRGV4
J: TRGJ1/TRGJ2
size: -
DNA: TGTGCCACCTGGAATGGTTTCCGGCCGGATTATTATAAGAAACTCTTT
CDR3: CATWNGFRPDYYKKLF

length: 14
V: TRGV2
J: TRGJ1/TRGJ2
size: few
DNA: TGTGCCACCTGGGACAGGCGGAGCTATTATAAGAAACTCTTT
CDR3: CATWDRRSYYKKLF

length: 14
V: TRGV9
J: TRGJ1/TRGJ2
size: few
DNA: TGTGCCTTGTGGGAAAGGACAAATTATTATAAGAAACTCTTT
CDR3: CALWERTNYYKKLF

length: 14
V: TRGV5
J: TRGJ1/TRGJ2
size: few
DNA: TGTGCCATCTGGAACGGGAAGCCGACAAACGAGAAACTCTTT
CDR3: CAIWNGKPTNEKLF

length: 14
V: TRGV4
J: TRGJ1/TRGJ2
size: few
DNA: TGTGCCACCTGGGACGGTCAGAATTATTATAAGAAACTCTTT
CDR3: CATWDGQNYYKKLF

length: 14
V: TRGV4
J: TRGJ1/TRGJ2
size: few
DNA: TGTGCCACCTGGGCCCCACCCAGTTATTATAAGAAACTCTTT
CDR3: CATWAPPSYYKKLF

length: 14
V: TRGV8
J: TRGJ1/TRGJ2
size: few
DNA: TGTGCCACCTGGGCCCCCCGGGGTCATTATAAGAAACTCTTT
CDR3: CATWAPRGHYKKLF

length: 13
V: TRGV9
J: TRGJP2
size: few
DNA: TGTGCCTTGTGGGAGGAAGGTATTAGGATCAAGACGTTT
CDR3: CALWEEGIRIKTF

length: 14
V: TRGV2
J: TRGJ1/TRGJ2
size: -
DNA: TGTGCCACCTGGGACGGGGATAATTATTATAAGAAACTCTTT
CDR3: CATWDGDNYYKKLF

length: 14
V: TRGV2
J: TRGJ1/TRGJ2
size: -
DNA: TGTGCCACCTGGGACGGGCAGATTTATTATAAGAAACTCTTT
CDR3: CATWDGQIYYKKLF

length: 13
V: TRGV9
J: TRGJP1
size: few
DNA: TGTGCCTTGTGGGAGTTCAATGGTTGGTTCAAGATATTT
CDR3: CALWEFNGWFKIF

length: 15
V: TRGV8
J: TRGJP2
size: few
DNA: TGTGCCACCTGGGGGGCACCTAGTAGTGATTGGATCAAGACGTTT
CDR3: CATWGAPSSDWIKTF

length: 10
V: TRGV2
J: TRGJ1/TRGJ2
size: few
DNA: TGTGCCACCTGGGACGGGCCGGGGCTCTTT
CDR3: CATWDGPGLF

length: 13
V: TRGV9
J: TRGJ1/TRGJ2
size: -
DNA: TGTGCCTTGTGGGGCAATGATTATTATAAGAAACTCTTT
CDR3: CALWGNDYYKKLF

length: 12
V: TRGV8
J: TRGJ1/TRGJ2
size: few
DNA: TGTGCCACCTGGGATAAAGGTTATAAGAAACTCTTT
CDR3: CATWDKGYKKLF

length: 12
V: TRGV4
J: TRGJP1
size: few
DNA: TGTGCCACCTGGGACGAGGGCTGGTTCAAGATATTT
CDR3: CATWDEGWFKIF

length: 15
V: TRGV4
J: TRGJP2
size: -
DNA: TGTGCCACCTGGAATTATTCGGGTAGTGATTGGATCAAGACGTTT
CDR3: CATWNYSGSDWIKTF

length: 13
V: TRGV4
J: TRGJ1/TRGJ2
size: -
DNA: TGTGCCACCTTCACGGAACCCTATTATAAGAAACTCTTT
CDR3: CATFTEPYYKKLF

length: 14
V: TRGV2
J: TRGJ1/TRGJ2
size: few
DNA: TGTGCCACCTGGGACGGGCCAGCTTATTATAAGAAACTCTTT
CDR3: CATWDGPAYYKKLF

length: 12
V: TRGV9
J: TRGJ1/TRGJ2
size: medium-sized
DNA: TGTGCCTTGTGGGAGGTGGAGACGAGGAAACTCTTT
CDR3: CALWEVETRKLF

length: 13
V: TRGV2
J: TRGJ1/TRGJ2
size: medium-sized
DNA: TGTGCCACCTGGGACGGGCACTATTATAAGAAACTCTTT
CDR3: CATWDGHYYKKLF

length: 14
V: TRGV2
J: TRGJ1/TRGJ2
size: -
DNA: TGTGCCACCTGGGACGGTCCCGTCCCTTATAAGAAACTCTTT
CDR3: CATWDGPVPYKKLF

length: 18
V: TRGV9
J: TRGJ1/TRGJ2
size: -
DNA: TGTGCCTTGTGGGAGGTGTTCGGACTAACAGTTATATATTATAAGAAACTCTTT
CDR3: CALWEVFGLTVIYYKKLF

length: 16
V: TRGV9
J: TRGJP2
size: -
DNA: TGTGCCTTGTGGGAGGTGAGTTATAGTAGTGATTGGATCAAGACGTTT
CDR3: CALWEVSYSSDWIKTF

length: 15
V: TRGV4
J: TRGJ1/TRGJ2
size: few
DNA: TGTGCCACCTGGAATGGGCACGTAGTCCATTATAAGAAACTCTTT
CDR3: CATWNGHVVHYKKLF

length: 11
V: TRGV5
J: TRGJ1/TRGJ2
size: few
DNA: TGTGCCACCTGGGACAATACTAAGAAACTCTTT
CDR3: CATWDNTKKLF

length: 14
V: TRGV4
J: TRGJ1/TRGJ2
size: few
DNA: TGTGCCACCTGGGGGGGGGGAAATTATTATAAGAAACTCTTT
CDR3: CATWGGGNYYKKLF

length: 12
V: TRGV3
J: TRGJ1/TRGJ2
size: -
DNA: TGTGCCACCTGGGACATCGCTCATAAGAAACTCTTT
CDR3: CATWDIAHKKLF

length: 14
V: TRGV8
J: TRGJ1/TRGJ2
size: once
DNA: TGTGCCACCTGGGATAGGGGGAGAAATTATAAGAAACTCTTT
CDR3: CATWDRGRNYKKLF

length: 13
V: TRGV4
J: TRGJ1/TRGJ2
size: -
DNA: TGTGCCACCTGGGCGAAACATTATTATAAGAAACTCTTT
CDR3: CATWAKHYYKKLF

length: 10
V: TRGV4
J: TRGJ1/TRGJ2
size: -
DNA: TGTGCCACCTGGAAGTTGGGGAAACTCTTT
CDR3: CATWKLGKLF

length: 14
V: TRGV9
J: TRGJP2
size: few
DNA: TGTGCCTTGCTGTCCCTAAGTAGTGATTGGATCAAGACGTTT
CDR3: CALLSLSSDWIKTF

length: 14
V: TRGV2
J: TRGJ1/TRGJ2
size: -
DNA: TGTGCCACCTGGGCCCCAAGCGGGGGCACTAAGAAACTCTTT
CDR3: CATWAPSGGTKKLF

length: 12
V: TRGV4
J: TRGJ1/TRGJ2
size: -
DNA: TGTGCCACCTGGAATGGGCAGGATAGGAAACTCTTT
CDR3: CATWNGQDRKLF

length: 13
V: TRGV3
J: TRGJ1/TRGJ2
size: -
DNA: TGTGCCACCTGGGACAGACACAACATTAAGAAACTCTTT
CDR3: CATWDRHNIKKLF

length: 15
V: TRGV9
J: TRGJ1/TRGJ2
size: few
DNA: TGCGCCTTGTGGGAGGTGCACTCGATTTATTATAAGAAACTCTTT
CDR3: CALWEVHSIYYKKLF

length: 13
V: TRGV2
J: TRGJ1/TRGJ2
size: few
DNA: TGTGCCACCTGGGACGGGGGGGATTATAAGAAACTCTTT
CDR3: CATWDGGDYKKLF

length: 15
V: TRGV9
J: TRGJ1/TRGJ2
size: -
DNA: TGTGCCTTGTGGGAGGTGCATAGGGATTATTATAAGAAACTCTTT
CDR3: CALWEVHRDYYKKLF